This TCR beta chain was sequenced in a study of tumor-infiltrating lymphocytes in localized non-small cell lung cancer. The study's findings and limits: Recurrence-free survival showed no association with tumor T-cell fraction. IM1 and IM2 tumors showed no difference in T-cell fraction.

Germline CDR1 is SQVTM and CDR2 is ANQGSEA. The CDR3 is 14 amino acids. Trimming removed 3 bases at V and 6 bases at J, with 17 bases between. Worth noting for this clone: The antigen remains undetermined.

Measured with immunoSEQ multiplex PCR; TCRdb has only the in-frame clones, and not every one. The table includes roughly 30,000 clones, approximately 85% detected once. Source material: lung tumor tissue. The chain combines TRBV29-1 with TRBJ2-5; a possible D gene is TRBD1 (7 bases). The sequence was collected from a human donor with non-small cell lung cancer. Here the CDR3 reads CSVDAGGGPKTQYF. The DNA of the CDR3 is TGCAGCGTTGATGCAGGGGGAGGCCCCAAGACCCAGTACTTC.